This TCR beta chain was identified in a study of blood T cell repertoires in COVID-19. Source study methods: Amplified reference gene primers provided the basis for estimating nucleated cell counts. Measured with immunoSEQ multiplex PCR; TCRdb has only the in-frame clones, and not every one. V, J and clone size are taken as reported in that table, and D and trimming were inferred from the DNA itself. The data show more than 350,000 clones, with approximately 90% seen just once and about 1.4% held by the top ten. Germline V lookup: CDR1 SGHRS, CDR2 YFSETQ. Deletions cut 5 bases from V and 2 bases from J, with 15 bases between. The CDR3 runs 15 residues. The participants were between roughly 18 and 100 years old and came from 24 US areas. Allocation to cohorts depended on clinical history reported by the participants.

This clonotype was obtained from a woman between 18 and 29 years old who had been exposed to COVID-19. The sequenced sample was PBMCs or T cells enriched from blood (not recorded which). The J gene is TRBJ2-3, the V gene TRBV5-1, with D maybe TRBD2 (7 bases). CDR3 in amino acids: CASRILGGATDTQYF. CDR3 in DNA: TGCGCCAGCAGAATTCTGGGGGGGGCCACAGATACGCAGTATTTT.